This TCR beta chain was documented in a study of OX40 agonist ivuxolimab in advanced cancers. Overall study: Intravenous ivuxolimab was administered to patients every 2 weeks at 0.01 to 10 mg/kg. Three patients had partial responses: one hepatocellular carcinoma, two cutaneous melanoma.

CDR3 length equals 15 residues. V was clipped by 5 bases and J by 0 bases, with 13 bases between them. Germline assignment: CDR1 SGHVS and CDR2 FNYEAQ. The table came from immunoSEQ multiplex PCR; TCRdb's copy has only in-frame clones and leaves some out. The sample lists fewer than 30,000 clones; over 75% were seen once. Sequences were derived from CD4+ or CD8+ T cells sorted from blood, sampled in a trial of the OX40 agonist ivuxolimab. J is TRBJ1-1 and V is TRBV7-6; D is unclear. This TCR came from an adult with an advanced solid tumor such as melanoma, head and neck, liver or kidney cancer. The CDR3 loop is CASSTSTAMNTEAFF. CDR3 DNA sequence: TGTGCCAGCAGCACCTCGACGGCGATGAACACTGAAGCTTTCTTT.